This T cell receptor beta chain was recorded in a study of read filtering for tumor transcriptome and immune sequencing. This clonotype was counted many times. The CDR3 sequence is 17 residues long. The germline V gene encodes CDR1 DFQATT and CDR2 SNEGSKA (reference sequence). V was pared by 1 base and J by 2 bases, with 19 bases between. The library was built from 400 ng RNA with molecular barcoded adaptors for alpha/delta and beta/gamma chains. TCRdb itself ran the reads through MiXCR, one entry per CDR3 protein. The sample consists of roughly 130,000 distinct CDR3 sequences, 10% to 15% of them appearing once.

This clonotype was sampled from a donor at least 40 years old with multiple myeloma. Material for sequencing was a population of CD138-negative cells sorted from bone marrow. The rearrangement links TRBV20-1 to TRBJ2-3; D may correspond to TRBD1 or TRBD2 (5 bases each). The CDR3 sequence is CSARGVGPTPTTDTQYF. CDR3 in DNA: TGCAGTGCTAGAGGGGTGGGACCTACCCCAACCACAGATACGCAGTATTTT.